This TCR beta chain was obtained from a study of identical twins. Whole-study findings and limits: Abundant beta clonotypes from cord blood had fewer insertions, unlike memory repertoires, which showed none.

Concerning this clonotype itself: Its antigen is undetermined.

TCRdb used MiXCR to reprocess the 5' RACE reads, holding one entry per CDR3 protein. This table has approximately 690,000 distinct CDR3 sequences, 5.5% to 6.5% appearing once. This clonotype was obtained from a man younger than 35 in good health. Sequencing input: naive T cells sorted from blood.

CDR3 sequence reads: CSVEDRGGRSGELFF. The CDR3 DNA reads as TGCAGCGTTGAAGATCGTGGGGGCAGGTCCGGGGAGCTGTTTTTT. The J gene is TRBJ2-2, the V gene TRBV29-1, with a tentative D call TRBD1 (6 bases). Trimming cost V 0 bases and J 6 bases, with 14 bases left between them. The CDR3 totals 15 residues. Germline CDR1 reads SQVTM; CDR2 reads ANQGSEA.